These 2 T cell receptor beta chains share one sample of origin, sequenced in a study of T cells in Graves' hyperthyroidism and ophthalmopathy. TCR beta CDR3 region amplification was performed from RNA transcripts. First-round RT-PCR targeting the TCR CDR3 was performed with the HTBI primer set. TCRdb analysed the multiplex PCR reads with MiXCR anew, one entry per CDR3 protein. Among a few hundred thousand distinct CDR3 sequences listed, roughly 15% were seen once. The sequencing sample was made of blood. All receptors derive from a woman aged 25 to 39 with Graves' ophthalmopathy.

Comments on this clonotype: With a much larger clone just one base away, this may be a read error. V gene TRBV2 combines with J gene TRBJ2-7; no clear D gene. Germline assignment: CDR1 SNHLY and CDR2 FYNNEI. This CDR3 is 15 amino acids long. CDR3 sequence: CASLSWAGSAYEQCF. CDR3 coding DNA: TGTGCCAGCCTATCTTGGGCAGGCAGCGCCTACGAGCAGTGCTTC.

The sample holds many counts of this clonotype. This rearrangement joins TRBV28 to TRBJ1-6; 7 bases agree with TRBD1. Germline CDR1 MDHEN, CDR2 SYDVKM. The CDR3 has 13 residues. J gave up 5 bases and V 9 bases, and 4 bases lay outside the gene matches. For the CDR3, the DNA is TGTGCCAGTAAGGGACAGCATAATTCACCCCTCCACTTT. Residues: CASKGQHNSPLHF.